The rows below give T cell receptor beta chains drawn from one sample of a study of Graves' ophthalmopathy and Graves' hyperthyroidism. TCRdb re-analysed the multiplex PCR reads in MiXCR, keeping a single row per CDR3 protein. The sample lists more than 1,000,000 distinct CDR3 sequences, 35% to 40% seen once, with approximately 12% in the top ten. The sequencing sample was made of peripheral blood or thyroid tissue (not recorded which). These TCRs come from an adult man with Graves' hyperthyroidism. Each CDR3 is given with its conserved first and last residue. The order of the fields is CDR3 DNA, CDR3 protein, clone size, V gene, D gene, J gene. The D gene is left open where the match is weak. Size values are once, few and many counts, or a class for expanded clones, and some rows have none.

TGTGCCAGCAGCCGACTCCTGGACAGGGGAGCTTTCTTT	CASSRLLDRGAFF	many	TRBV28	TRBD1	TRBJ1-1
TGTGCCAGCAGAGAGGGACAGCGGGGTCAGCCCCAGCATTTT	CASREGQRGQPQHF	.	TRBV12-3/TRBV12-4	TRBD1	TRBJ1-5
TGCGCCAGCAGCCAAGTTGGAGGTGTGTATGGCTACACCTTC	CASSQVGGVYGYTF	.	TRBV4-1	.	TRBJ1-2
TGCAGTGCTATTAGCGGGAGGGCCGGAGAGACCCAGTACTTC	CSAISGRAGETQYF	many	TRBV20-1	TRBD2	TRBJ2-5
TGTGCCAGCAGCCCCGGAGGGACAGGGAACCACGAGCAGTACTTC	CASSPGGTGNHEQYF	many	TRBV12-3/TRBV12-4	TRBD1	TRBJ2-7
TGTGCCAGCAGCCAAGAGGGACGATCGAACCCGAACACCGGGGAGCTGTTTTTT	CASSQEGRSNPNTGELFF	.	TRBV7-8	.	TRBJ2-2
TGTGCCAGCAGCTTTAGCGGAGAGCAAGAGACCCAGTACTTC	CASSFSGEQETQYF	many	TRBV7-2	.	TRBJ2-5
TGTGCCAGCAGTATGTATGATTTTCGGGGGCATGATTCACCCCTCCACTTT	CASSMYDFRGHDSPLHF	.	TRBV6-5	.	TRBJ1-6
TGCGCCAGCAGCTTCGACGGTCTTCAAAGGGGCACTGAAGCTTTCTTT	CASSFDGLQRGTEAFF	.	TRBV5-1	.	TRBJ1-1
TGTGCCAGCAGCTCAGACAGGGGAGCCCGGCGAGAGACCCAGTACTTC	CASSSDRGARRETQYF	many	TRBV13	TRBD1	TRBJ2-5
TGTGCCAGCAGCGTAGGTGGACAGTGGAACACTGAAGCTTTCTTT	CASSVGGQWNTEAFF	many	TRBV9	.	TRBJ1-1
TGTGCCAGTAGTATAGTTCATGGACAGGGTATCCGCAATCAGCCCCAGCATTTT	CASSIVHGQGIRNQPQHF	many	TRBV19	TRBD1	TRBJ1-5
TGTGCCAGCGGACAGGGGGGCCCGATAGAGCAGTACTTC	CASGQGGPIEQYF	.	TRBV3-1	TRBD1	TRBJ2-7
TGTGCCATCAGAGAGAGGGAGGGGAACACTGAAGCTTTCTTT	CAIREREGNTEAFF	many	TRBV10-3	.	TRBJ1-1
TGTGCCAGCAGTTCCTGGACAGGGGAGGACTATGGCTACACCTTC	CASSSWTGEDYGYTF	.	TRBV10-3	TRBD1	TRBJ1-2
TGCAGCGTTAGGACTAGCGGTACCGGGGAGCTGTTTTTT	CSVRTSGTGELFF	few	TRBV29-1	TRBD2	TRBJ2-2
TGTGCCAGCAGCCAACTCTTCAATCAGCCCCAGCATTTT	CASSQLFNQPQHF	many	TRBV12-3/TRBV12-4	.	TRBJ1-5
TGTGCCAGCAGTGGGGTGGGTAAAGAGACCCAGTACTTC	CASSGVGKETQYF	few	TRBV2	.	TRBJ2-5
TGCAGCGGGTTTACGCCTAGCGGGAGGCCGGGAGAGACCCAGTACTTC	CSGFTPSGRPGETQYF	.	TRBV29-1	TRBD2	TRBJ2-5
TGCGCCACCACGACCGTGGGACTAGCGGACACCGGGGAGCTGTTTTTT	CATTTVGLADTGELFF	many	TRBV5-1	TRBD2	TRBJ2-2
TGCAGCGTTGTTGGTGGGTTTAACACTGAAGCTTTCTTT	CSVVGGFNTEAFF	many	TRBV29-1	.	TRBJ1-1
TGCGCCAGCAGCCAAGGTGGGACGGGAGAGACCCAGTACTTC	CASSQGGTGETQYF	many	TRBV4-3	.	TRBJ2-5
TGTGCCAGCAGCTTCGGCAGTGCCCCGGGACTGCTCTCCTACGAGCAGTACTTC	CASSFGSAPGLLSYEQYF	.	TRBV7-9	.	TRBJ2-7
TGCAGTGCTATGGAGCCCGGGACAGGGATGTACGAGCAGTACTTC	CSAMEPGTGMYEQYF	.	TRBV20-1	TRBD1	TRBJ2-7
TGTGCCAGCAGCCAAGCGGGACAGGGAGAGACCCAGTACTTC	CASSQAGQGETQYF	many	TRBV14	TRBD1	TRBJ2-5
TGTGCCAGCAGCAGCAGGGATTTCTCGCACACTGAAGCTTTCTTT	CASSSRDFSHTEAFF	many	TRBV13	.	TRBJ1-1
TGTGCCAGTAGTATAGCTTCCGGACGTCGCAATCAGCCCCAGCATTTT	CASSIASGRRNQPQHF	many	TRBV19	.	TRBJ1-5
TGTGCCAGTACCTATGGGGACTTTTTTAGCAATCAGCCCCAGCATTTT	CASTYGDFFSNQPQHF	few	TRBV19	.	TRBJ1-5
TGTGCCAGTAGTATCGGACAGGGGATCGGGGAGCTGTTTTTT	CASSIGQGIGELFF	many	TRBV19	TRBD1	TRBJ2-2
TGTGCCAGCAGTACGAGGGGGCCTCTTCACGAGCAGTACTTC	CASSTRGPLHEQYF	once	TRBV10-2	TRBD1	TRBJ2-7